This TCR beta chain was sequenced for a study of blood T cells in healthy people across ages. A second PCR, run for about 7 to 11 cycles, used a sample-barcoded 5' primer plus a J-beta primer mix. MiXCR was run by TCRdb on the 5' RACE reads, yielding one entry per CDR3 protein. The table lists over a million distinct CDR3 sequences, about 42% of them singletons, with about 3.8% in the top ten. This clonotype occurred a few times. Its target is unknown. Overall study results and limits: There was no known CMV status for donors, so expanded clonotype changes were possibly confounded.

Trimming left V 5 bases short and J 1 base short, with 11 bases between. Germline CDR1 DFQATT, CDR2 SNEGSKA (reference sequence). The CDR3 is 13 amino acids. The sample taken for sequencing was blood. The TCR sequence derives from a woman between 18 and 30 years old in good health. The rearrangement joins TRBV20-1 to TRBJ2-5, with D maybe TRBD2 (5 bases). CDR3 nucleotide sequence: TGCAGTGCTGATGACTACCTCCAAGAGACCCAGTACTTC. This sequence encodes CSADDYLQETQYF.